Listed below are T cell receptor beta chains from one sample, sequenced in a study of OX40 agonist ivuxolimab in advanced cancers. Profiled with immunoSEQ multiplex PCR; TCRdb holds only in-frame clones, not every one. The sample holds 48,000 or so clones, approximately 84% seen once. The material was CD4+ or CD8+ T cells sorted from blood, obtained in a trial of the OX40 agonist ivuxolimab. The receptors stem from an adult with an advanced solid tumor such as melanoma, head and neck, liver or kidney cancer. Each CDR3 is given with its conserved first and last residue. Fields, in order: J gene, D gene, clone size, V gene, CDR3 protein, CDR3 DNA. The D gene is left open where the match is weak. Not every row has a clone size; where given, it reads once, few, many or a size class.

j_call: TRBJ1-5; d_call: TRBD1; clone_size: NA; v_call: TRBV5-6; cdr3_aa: CASSPGQGAYSNQPQHF; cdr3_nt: TGTGCCAGCAGCCCCGGACAGGGGGCCTATAGCAATCAGCCCCAGCATTTT
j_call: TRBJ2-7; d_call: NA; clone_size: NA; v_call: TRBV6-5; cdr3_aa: CASSYGGSGDWEQYF; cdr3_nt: TGTGCCAGCAGTTACGGGGGCTCGGGGGATTGGGAGCAGTACTTC
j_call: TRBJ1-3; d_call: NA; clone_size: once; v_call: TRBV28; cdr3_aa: CASSLWGPGNTIYF; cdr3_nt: TGTGCCAGCAGTTTATGGGGTCCTGGAAACACCATATATTTT
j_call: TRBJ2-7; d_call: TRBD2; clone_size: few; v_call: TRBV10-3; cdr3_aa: CAISESRLAGAYEQYF; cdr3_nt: TGTGCCATCAGTGAATCTCGCCTAGCGGGAGCTTACGAGCAGTACTTC
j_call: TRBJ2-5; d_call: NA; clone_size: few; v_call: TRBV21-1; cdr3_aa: CASSKRKQGTETQYF; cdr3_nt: TGTGCCAGCAGCAAAAGGAAACAGGGGACAGAGACCCAGTACTTC
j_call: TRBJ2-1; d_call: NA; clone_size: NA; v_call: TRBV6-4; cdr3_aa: CASSAQGRASYNEQFF; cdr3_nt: TGTGCCAGCAGTGCCCAGGGGAGGGCCTCCTACAATGAGCAGTTCTTC
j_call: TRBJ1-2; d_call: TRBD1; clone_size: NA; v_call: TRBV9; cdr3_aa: CASSPRQGTGGIVRGYTF; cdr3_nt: TGTGCCAGCAGCCCACGTCAGGGGACAGGGGGCATTGTACGTGGCTACACCTTC
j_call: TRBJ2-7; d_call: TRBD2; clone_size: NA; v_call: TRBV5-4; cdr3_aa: CASSDAMRGAYEQYF; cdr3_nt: TGTGCCAGCAGCGATGCTATGCGGGGGGCCTACGAGCAGTACTTC
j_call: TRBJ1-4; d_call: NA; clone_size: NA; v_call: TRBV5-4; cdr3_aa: CASSLAAGANGGKLFF; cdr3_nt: TGTGCCAGCAGCTTGGCCGCGGGGGCGAATGGGGGAAAACTGTTTTTT
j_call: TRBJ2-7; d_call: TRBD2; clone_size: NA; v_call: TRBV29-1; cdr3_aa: CSVAPGGTYEQYF; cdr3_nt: TGCAGCGTTGCCCCGGGGGGAACCTACGAGCAGTACTTC
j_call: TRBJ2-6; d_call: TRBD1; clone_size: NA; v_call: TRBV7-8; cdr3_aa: CASSPRDRLFHSGANVLTF; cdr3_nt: TGTGCCAGCAGCCCTAGGGACAGGCTATTCCACTCTGGGGCCAACGTCCTGACTTTC
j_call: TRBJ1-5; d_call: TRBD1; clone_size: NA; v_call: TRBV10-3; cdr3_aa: CAISGTGANQPQHF; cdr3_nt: TGTGCCATCTCCGGGACAGGGGCCAATCAGCCCCAGCATTTT
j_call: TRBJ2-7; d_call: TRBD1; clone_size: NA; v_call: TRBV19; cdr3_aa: CASSQSGTASYEQYF; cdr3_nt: TGTGCCAGTAGTCAATCCGGGACAGCCTCCTACGAGCAGTACTTC
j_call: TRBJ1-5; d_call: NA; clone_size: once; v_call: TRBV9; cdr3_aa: CASSVDGQNFQPQHF; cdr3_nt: TGTGCCAGCAGCGTAGATGGACAGAACTTCCAGCCCCAGCATTTT
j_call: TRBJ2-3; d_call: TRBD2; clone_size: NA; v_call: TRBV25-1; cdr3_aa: CASGREAQYF; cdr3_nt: TGTGCCAGCGGTCGGGAGGCGCAGTATTTT
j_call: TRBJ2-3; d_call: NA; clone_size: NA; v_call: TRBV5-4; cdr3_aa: CASSLDSTGSTDTQYF; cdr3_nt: TGTGCCAGCAGCTTGGATTCGACAGGTTCAACAGATACGCAGTATTTT
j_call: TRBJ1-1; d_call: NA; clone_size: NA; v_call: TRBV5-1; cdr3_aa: CASSLGPTGGNTEAFF; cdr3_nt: TGCGCCAGCAGCTTGGGCCCCACGGGAGGAAACACTGAAGCTTTCTTT
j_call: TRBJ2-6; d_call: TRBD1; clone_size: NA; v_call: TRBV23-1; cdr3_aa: CASSRRDRNYSGANVLTF; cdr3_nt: TGCGCCAGCAGTCGTAGGGACAGGAACTACTCTGGGGCCAACGTCCTGACTTTC
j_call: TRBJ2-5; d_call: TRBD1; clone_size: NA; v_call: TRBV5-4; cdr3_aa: CASSARQGGETQYF; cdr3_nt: TGTGCCAGCAGCGCCCGACAGGGGGGGGAGACCCAGTACTTC
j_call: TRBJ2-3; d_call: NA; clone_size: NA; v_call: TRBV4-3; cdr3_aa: CASSQVPVTDDEQYF; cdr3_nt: TGCGCCAGCAGCCAAGTACCCGTGACTGATGACGAGCAGTATTTT
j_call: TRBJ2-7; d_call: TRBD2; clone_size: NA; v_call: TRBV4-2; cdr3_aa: CASSQVGAGTSGSYEQYF; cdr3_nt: TGTGCCAGCAGCCAAGTGGGAGCCGGGACTAGCGGGTCCTACGAGCAGTACTTC
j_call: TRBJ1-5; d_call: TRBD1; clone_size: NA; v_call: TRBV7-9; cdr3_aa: CASSSGRGQGHQPQHF; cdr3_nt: TGTGCCAGCAGCTCAGGGAGGGGGCAGGGCCATCAGCCCCAGCATTTT
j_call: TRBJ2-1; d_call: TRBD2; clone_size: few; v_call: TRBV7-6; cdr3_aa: CASSFLAGDTFF; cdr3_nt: TGTGCCAGCAGCTTCCTAGCGGGAGACACCTTCTTC
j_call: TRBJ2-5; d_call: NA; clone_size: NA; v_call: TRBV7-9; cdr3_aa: CASSIQGTGQETQYF; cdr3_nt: TGTGCCAGCAGCATCCAGGGGACGGGGCAAGAGACCCAGTACTTC
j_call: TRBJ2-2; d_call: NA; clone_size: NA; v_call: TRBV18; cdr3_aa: CASSPRNVGANTGELFF; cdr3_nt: TGTGCCAGCTCACCACGAAATGTGGGAGCGAACACCGGGGAGCTGTTTTTT
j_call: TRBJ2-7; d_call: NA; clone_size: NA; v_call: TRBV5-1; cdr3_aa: CASTRGGGLYEQYF; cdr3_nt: TGCGCCAGCACCCGGGGCGGTGGGCTCTACGAGCAGTACTTC
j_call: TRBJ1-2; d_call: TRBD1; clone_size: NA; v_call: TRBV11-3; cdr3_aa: CASSLDGTGSKGYTF; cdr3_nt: TGTGCCAGCAGCTTAGACGGGACAGGGTCAAAAGGCTACACCTTC
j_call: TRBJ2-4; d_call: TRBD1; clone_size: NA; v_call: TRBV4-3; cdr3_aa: CASSSGQGKGNIQYF; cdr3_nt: TGCGCCAGCAGCTCGGGACAGGGGAAAGGAAACATTCAGTACTTC
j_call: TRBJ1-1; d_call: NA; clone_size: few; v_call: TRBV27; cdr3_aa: CASGEAGIALAENTEAFF; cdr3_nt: TGTGCCAGCGGGGAGGCAGGGATCGCATTGGCGGAAAACACTGAAGCTTTCTTT
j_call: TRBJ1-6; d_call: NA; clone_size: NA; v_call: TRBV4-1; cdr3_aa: CASSQPGDAGSLHF; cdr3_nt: TGCGCCAGCAGCCAACCCGGGGACGCGGGATCCCTCCACTTT
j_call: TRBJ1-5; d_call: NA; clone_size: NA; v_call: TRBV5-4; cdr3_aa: CASSLNAPGPGNQPQHF; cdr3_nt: TGTGCCAGCAGCTTGAATGCCCCGGGACCGGGCAATCAGCCCCAGCATTTT
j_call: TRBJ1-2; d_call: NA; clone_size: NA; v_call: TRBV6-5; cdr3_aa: CASSAGRWDYGYTF; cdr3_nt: TGTGCCAGCAGTGCGGGCAGGTGGGACTATGGCTACACCTTC
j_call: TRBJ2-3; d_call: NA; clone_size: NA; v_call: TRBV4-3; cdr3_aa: CASSPRAALGSTDTQYF; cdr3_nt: TGCGCCAGCAGCCCCCGGGCAGCTTTAGGGAGCACAGATACGCAGTATTTT
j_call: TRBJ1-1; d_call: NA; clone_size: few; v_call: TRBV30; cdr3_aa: CAWKRANTEAFF; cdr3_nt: TGTGCCTGGAAGCGAGCTAACACTGAAGCTTTCTTT
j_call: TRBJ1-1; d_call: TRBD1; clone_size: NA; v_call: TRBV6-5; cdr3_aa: CASSKRTGLNTEAFF; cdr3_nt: TGTGCCAGCAGTAAGAGGACAGGGTTGAACACTGAAGCTTTCTTT
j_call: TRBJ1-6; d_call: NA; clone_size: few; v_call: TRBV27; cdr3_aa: CASIPPVCSYNSPLHF; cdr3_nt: TGTGCCAGCATACCGCCAGTTTGCTCCTATAATTCACCCCTCCACTTT
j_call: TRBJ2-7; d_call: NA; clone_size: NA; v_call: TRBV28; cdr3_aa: CASSLFQPPYEQYF; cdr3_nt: TGTGCCAGCAGTTTGTTCCAGCCTCCGTACGAGCAGTACTTC
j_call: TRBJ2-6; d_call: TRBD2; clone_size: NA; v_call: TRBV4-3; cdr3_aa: CASSQDLLQREGLGANVLTF; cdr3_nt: TGCGCCAGCAGCCAAGACCTCCTTCAGCGGGAGGGCCTTGGGGCCAACGTCCTGACTTTC
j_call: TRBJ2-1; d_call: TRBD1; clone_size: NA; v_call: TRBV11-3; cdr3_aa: CASRRTGVDEQFF; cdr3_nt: TGTGCCAGCAGACGGACAGGGGTGGATGAGCAGTTCTTC
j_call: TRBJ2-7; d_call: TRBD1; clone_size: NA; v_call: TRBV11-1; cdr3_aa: CATKGQGRGSEQYF; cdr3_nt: TGTGCCACCAAAGGACAGGGCCGGGGAAGCGAGCAGTACTTC
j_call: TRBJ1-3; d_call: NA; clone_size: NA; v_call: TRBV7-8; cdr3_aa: CASSQHGAPSGNTIYF; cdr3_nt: TGTGCCAGCAGCCAGCACGGAGCCCCATCTGGAAACACCATATATTTT
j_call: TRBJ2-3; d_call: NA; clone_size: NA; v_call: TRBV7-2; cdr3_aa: CASSSLASTQYF; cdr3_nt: TGTGCCAGCAGCTCCCTAGCTAGTACGCAGTATTTT
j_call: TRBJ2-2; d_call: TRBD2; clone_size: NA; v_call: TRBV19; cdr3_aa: CASSIGRGTGELFF; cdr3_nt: TGTGCCAGTAGTATCGGGAGGGGTACCGGGGAGCTGTTTTTT
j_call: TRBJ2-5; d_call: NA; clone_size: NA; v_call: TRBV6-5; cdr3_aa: CASMAPVGETQYF; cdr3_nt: TGTGCCAGCATGGCCCCAGTCGGGGAGACCCAGTACTTC
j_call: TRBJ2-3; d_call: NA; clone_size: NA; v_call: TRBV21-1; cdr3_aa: CASSGAPGGFLVYHTDTQYF; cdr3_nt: TGTGCCAGCAGCGGGGCCCCAGGGGGCTTCTTAGTTTATCATACAGATACGCAGTATTTT
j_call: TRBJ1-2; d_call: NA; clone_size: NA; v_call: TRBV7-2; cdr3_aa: CASSLSFGYGYTF; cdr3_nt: TGTGCCAGCAGCTTATCGTTCGGCTATGGCTACACCTTC
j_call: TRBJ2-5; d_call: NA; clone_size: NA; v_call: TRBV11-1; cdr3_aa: CASSLEGGETQYF; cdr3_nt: TGTGCCAGCAGCTTAGAGGGGGGGGAGACCCAGTACTTC
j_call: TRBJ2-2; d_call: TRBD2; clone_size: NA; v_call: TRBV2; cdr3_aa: CASRRTSGANTGELFF; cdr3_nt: TGTGCCAGCAGAAGGACTAGCGGGGCGAACACCGGGGAGCTGTTTTTT
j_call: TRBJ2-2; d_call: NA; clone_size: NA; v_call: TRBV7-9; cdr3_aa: CASRLQGALGELFF; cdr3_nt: TGTGCCAGCAGATTACAGGGAGCACTCGGGGAGCTGTTTTTT
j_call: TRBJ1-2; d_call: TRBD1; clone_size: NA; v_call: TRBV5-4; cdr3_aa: CASNAGGNYGYTF; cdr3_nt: TGTGCCAGCAACGCAGGGGGTAACTATGGCTACACCTTC
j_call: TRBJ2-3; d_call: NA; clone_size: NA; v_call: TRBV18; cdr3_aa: CASYPSGTDTQYF; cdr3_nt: TGTGCCAGCTACCCTAGCGGCACAGATACGCAGTATTTT